This T cell receptor (beta chain) was captured in a study of cytomegalovirus exposure and HLA in healthy donors. Primers: 60 Vbeta forward and 13 Jbeta reverse. The protocol was immunoSEQ multiplex PCR, while the TCRdb copy is restricted to in-frame clones and leaves out a portion. The repertoire has fewer than 150,000 clones, about 86% of them found once; the top ten carry under 4.5%. Remarks on this clone: The antigen remains undetermined. The germline gene is not matched at one end of the junction; a read error may be the cause.

Overall study findings and caveats: Several V segments, TRBV6-2 and TRBV6-3 among them, could not be told apart and were dropped. Cytomegalovirus status was reportedly diagnosed by the classifier with high sensitivity and specificity.

The CDR3 spans 12 residues. Germline CDR1 and CDR2: SEHNR and FQNEAQ (reference sequence). Sequenced: PBMCs. The receptor's source is a man in his forties or fifties in good health and CMV-seropositive. This chain joins TRBV7-9 and TRBJ1-2; no clear D gene. Written as DNA, the CDR3 is TGTTCCAGCAGCTTACTATCTTATGGCTACACCTTC. Amino acids: CSSSLLSYGYTF.